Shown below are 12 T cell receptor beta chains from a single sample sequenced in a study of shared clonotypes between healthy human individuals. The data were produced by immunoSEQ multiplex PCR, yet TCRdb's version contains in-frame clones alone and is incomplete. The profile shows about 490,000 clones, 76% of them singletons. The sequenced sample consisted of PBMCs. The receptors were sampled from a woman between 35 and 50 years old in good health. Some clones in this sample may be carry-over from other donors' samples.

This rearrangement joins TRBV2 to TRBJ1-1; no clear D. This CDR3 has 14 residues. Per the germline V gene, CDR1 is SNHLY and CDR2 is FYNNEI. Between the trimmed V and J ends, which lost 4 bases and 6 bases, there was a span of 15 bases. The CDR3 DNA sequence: TGTGCCAGCAGTGCCCAATTGGGGATCCCTGAAGCTTTCTTT. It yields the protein CASSAQLGIPEAFF.

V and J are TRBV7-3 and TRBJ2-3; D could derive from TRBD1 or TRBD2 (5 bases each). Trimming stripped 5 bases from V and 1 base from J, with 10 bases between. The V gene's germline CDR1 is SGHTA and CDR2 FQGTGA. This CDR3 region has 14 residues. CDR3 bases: TGTGCCAGCAGCCGGATGGGGGGCACAGATACGCAGTATTTT. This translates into CASSRMGGTDTQYF. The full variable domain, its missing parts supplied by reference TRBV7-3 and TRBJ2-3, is GAGVSQTPSNKVTEKGKYVELRCDPISGHTALYWYRQSLGQGPEFLIYFQGTGAADDSGLPNDRFFAVRPEGSVSTLKIQRTERGDSAVYLCASSRMGGTDTQYFGPGTRLTVL.

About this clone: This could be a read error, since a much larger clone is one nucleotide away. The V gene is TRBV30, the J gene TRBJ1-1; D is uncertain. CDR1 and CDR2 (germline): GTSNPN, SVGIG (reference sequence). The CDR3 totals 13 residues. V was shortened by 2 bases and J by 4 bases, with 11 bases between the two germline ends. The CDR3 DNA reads TGTGCCTGGAGTCCCCGGGAGAGCACTGAAGCTTTCTTT. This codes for CAWSPRESTEAFF.

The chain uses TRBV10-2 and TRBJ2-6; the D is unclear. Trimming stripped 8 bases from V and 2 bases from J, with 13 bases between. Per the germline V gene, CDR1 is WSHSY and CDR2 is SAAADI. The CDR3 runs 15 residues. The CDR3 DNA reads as TGCGCCAGCCTCCAGAGTCGGGCTGGGGCCAACGTCCTGACTTTC. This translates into CASLQSRAGANVLTF.

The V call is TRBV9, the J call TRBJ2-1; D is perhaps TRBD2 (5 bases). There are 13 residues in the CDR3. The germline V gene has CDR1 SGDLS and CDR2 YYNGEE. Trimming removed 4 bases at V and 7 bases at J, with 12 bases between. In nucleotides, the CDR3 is TGTGCCAGCAGCTGGCGGGCTGGGAATGAGCAGTTCTTC. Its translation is CASSWRAGNEQFF.

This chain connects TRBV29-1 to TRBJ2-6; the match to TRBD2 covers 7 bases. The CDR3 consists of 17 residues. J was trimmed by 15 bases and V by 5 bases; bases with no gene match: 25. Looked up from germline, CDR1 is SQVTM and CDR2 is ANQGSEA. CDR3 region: CSVSLRLAYKSGQRLTF. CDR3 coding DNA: TGCAGCGTTAGTCTTAGACTAGCATACAAGTCGGGCCAACGCCTGACTTTC.

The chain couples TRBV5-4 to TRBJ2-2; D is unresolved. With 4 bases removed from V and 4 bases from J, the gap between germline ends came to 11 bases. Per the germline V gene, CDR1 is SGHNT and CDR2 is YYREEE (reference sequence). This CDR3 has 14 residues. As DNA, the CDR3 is TGTGCCAGCAGCATCGACACCCCCACCGGGGAGCTGTTTTTT. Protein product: CASSIDTPTGELFF.

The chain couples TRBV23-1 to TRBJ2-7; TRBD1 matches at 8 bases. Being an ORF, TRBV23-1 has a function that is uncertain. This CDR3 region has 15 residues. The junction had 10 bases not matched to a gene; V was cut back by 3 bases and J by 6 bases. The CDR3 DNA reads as TGCGCCAGCAGTCAGTGGCAGGGGGCTTTCACCGAGCAGTACTTC. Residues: CASSQWQGAFTEQYF.

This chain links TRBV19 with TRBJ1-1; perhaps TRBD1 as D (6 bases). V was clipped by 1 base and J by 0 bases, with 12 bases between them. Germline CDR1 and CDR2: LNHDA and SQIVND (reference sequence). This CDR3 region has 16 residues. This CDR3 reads CASSIAVQGVNTEAFF. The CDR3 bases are TGTGCCAGTAGTATAGCGGTACAGGGCGTGAACACTGAAGCTTTCTTT.

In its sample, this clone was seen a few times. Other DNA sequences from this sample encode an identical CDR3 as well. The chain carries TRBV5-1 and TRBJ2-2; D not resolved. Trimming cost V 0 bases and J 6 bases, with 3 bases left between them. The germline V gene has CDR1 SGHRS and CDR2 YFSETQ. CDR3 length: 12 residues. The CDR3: CASSLGAGELFF. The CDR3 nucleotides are TGCGCCAGCAGCTTGGGGGCCGGGGAGCTGTTTTTT.

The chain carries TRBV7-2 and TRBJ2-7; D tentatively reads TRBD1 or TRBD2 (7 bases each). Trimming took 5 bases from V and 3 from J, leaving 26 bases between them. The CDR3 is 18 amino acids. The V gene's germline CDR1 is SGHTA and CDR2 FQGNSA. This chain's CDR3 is CASSPSGTHRRGGYEQYF. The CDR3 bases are TGTGCCAGCAGCCCCAGCGGGACTCATCGCAGGGGGGGCTACGAGCAGTACTTC.

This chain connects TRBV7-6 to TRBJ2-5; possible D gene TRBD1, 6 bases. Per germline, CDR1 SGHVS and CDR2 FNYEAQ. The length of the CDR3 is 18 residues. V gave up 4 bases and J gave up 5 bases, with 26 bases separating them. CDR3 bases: TGTGCCAGCAGCTCCCTCAGGGGATCCAAAGTGAATTGGGAGACCCAGTACTTC. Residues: CASSSLRGSKVNWETQYF.